This T cell receptor (beta chain) was identified during a study of PD-1 blockade in classical Hodgkin lymphoma (dated by TCRdb to 2020 to 2022). With respect to the entire study: Nivolumab dosing was 3 mg/kg intravenously every 2 weeks, continuing until either disease progression or unacceptable toxicity. The study used TCR beta sequencing and CyTOF to define a peripheral blood immune signature of response to PD-1 blockade in classical Hodgkin lymphoma.

Concerning this clone itself: Its antigen remains unidentified. Base qualities were left out, and no much larger clone turns up one base away.

The full study reports these points: Trial patients with a complete response had baseline diversity similar to that of newly diagnosed patients, while partial responders and progressors had significantly lower diversity. Baseline TCR diversity was reported as lower in newly diagnosed patients than in healthy donors, and lower still in relapsed/refractory patients. By C4D1, a significant rise was seen in CD4+ TCR diversity but not in CD8+ TCR diversity (p=0.0027 vs p=0.16), and the rise was most apparent among complete responders (p=0.02). Lower diversity was seen in patients whose nivolumab began less than 1 year after ASCT, and these patients were left out of later analyses so that immune reconstitution would not confound the results. Only a single clinical trial cohort was studied, and what caused the repertoire differences, possibly disease activity or prior therapy, remained undefined.

In the paper's terms, the time point label means: cycle 2 day 1 (C2D1) of nivolumab. Relapse after autologous stem cell transplantation had occurred in all trial patients, and cohorts A, B and C were distinguished by prior brentuximab vedotin exposure. The trial cohort was composed of under 70 patients with relapsed/refractory classical Hodgkin lymphoma, for whom complete response, partial response or progressive disease was recorded as best overall response. Trial patients were treated with single-agent nivolumab in the multi-cohort phase II CheckMate 205 trial. An independent review committee assessed best overall response by applying the 2007 International Working Group response criteria. Trial PBMCs were obtained immediately prior to nivolumab initiation (C1D1) and on therapy at cycle 2 day 1 and cycle 4 day 1. After peripheral blood was drawn into 8 mL Vacutainer Cell Preparation Tubes, PBMCs were isolated by centrifugation and then cryopreserved.

The Qiagen DNeasy kit was used to extract genomic DNA from unsorted PBMCs and from the negatively selected CD4+ and CD8+ fractions. Using primers that anneal to V and J segments, immunoSEQ multiplex PCR amplified the TCR beta CDR3 regions. Amplification bias was minimized using a synthetic immune receptor repertoire, and residual bias was removed computationally after sequencing. The study's processing was this. Custom Python scripts were used to quantify repertoire diversity as the Shannon entropy index. The unsorted, CD4+ and CD8+ repertoires were each analyzed separately, with the exception of combined analyses, where CD4+ and CD8+ sequences were merged in silico. Clonal expansion was defined as at least a 2-fold frequency increase after treatment relative to C1D1, with a pseudocount of 0.5 for undetected baseline clones. Clones with 0 or 1 copy at C1D1 were defined as singleton clones, while clones with 2 or more copies were defined as non-singleton clones. Clones expanded in unsorted samples were labelled as CD4+, CD8+ or unknown by matching protein sequences in sorted samples from the same patient. Wilcoxon tests on paired samples were used to test changes in diversity from C1D1 to C4D1. The table was pulled from immuneACCESS by TCRdb, which kept in-frame rearrangements only. Such tables lose some clones; where checked, under half of the loss comes from unresolved V genes, and the rest has no known cause. V, J and clone size reflect that table, while D and trimming were determined from the DNA. The sample table holds over 15,000 clones, of which over 70% were seen once. The ten largest clonotypes hold 30% to 40% of the sample.

The germline V gene gives CDR1 as MNHNS and CDR2 as SASEGT. The CDR3, cysteine through phenylalanine, is 20 amino acids long. The kept DNA is CDR3 alone, 60 bases in frame from the first base. The germline ends are 27 bases apart after V is trimmed by 4 bases and J by 0 bases. The receptor was isolated from a human donor with classical Hodgkin lymphoma. Rearrangement joined TRBV6-1 to TRBJ1-2; matching of 6 bases hints at TRBD1 as the D gene. Sequences were derived from peripheral blood mononuclear cells (PBMCs), sampled before the second cycle of nivolumab. Read as DNA, the sequence is TGTGCCAGCAGTGGTTTACGAAGACAGGCTCATGAAACAGCTAACTATGGCTACACCTTC. This codes for CASSGLRRQAHETANYGYTF.